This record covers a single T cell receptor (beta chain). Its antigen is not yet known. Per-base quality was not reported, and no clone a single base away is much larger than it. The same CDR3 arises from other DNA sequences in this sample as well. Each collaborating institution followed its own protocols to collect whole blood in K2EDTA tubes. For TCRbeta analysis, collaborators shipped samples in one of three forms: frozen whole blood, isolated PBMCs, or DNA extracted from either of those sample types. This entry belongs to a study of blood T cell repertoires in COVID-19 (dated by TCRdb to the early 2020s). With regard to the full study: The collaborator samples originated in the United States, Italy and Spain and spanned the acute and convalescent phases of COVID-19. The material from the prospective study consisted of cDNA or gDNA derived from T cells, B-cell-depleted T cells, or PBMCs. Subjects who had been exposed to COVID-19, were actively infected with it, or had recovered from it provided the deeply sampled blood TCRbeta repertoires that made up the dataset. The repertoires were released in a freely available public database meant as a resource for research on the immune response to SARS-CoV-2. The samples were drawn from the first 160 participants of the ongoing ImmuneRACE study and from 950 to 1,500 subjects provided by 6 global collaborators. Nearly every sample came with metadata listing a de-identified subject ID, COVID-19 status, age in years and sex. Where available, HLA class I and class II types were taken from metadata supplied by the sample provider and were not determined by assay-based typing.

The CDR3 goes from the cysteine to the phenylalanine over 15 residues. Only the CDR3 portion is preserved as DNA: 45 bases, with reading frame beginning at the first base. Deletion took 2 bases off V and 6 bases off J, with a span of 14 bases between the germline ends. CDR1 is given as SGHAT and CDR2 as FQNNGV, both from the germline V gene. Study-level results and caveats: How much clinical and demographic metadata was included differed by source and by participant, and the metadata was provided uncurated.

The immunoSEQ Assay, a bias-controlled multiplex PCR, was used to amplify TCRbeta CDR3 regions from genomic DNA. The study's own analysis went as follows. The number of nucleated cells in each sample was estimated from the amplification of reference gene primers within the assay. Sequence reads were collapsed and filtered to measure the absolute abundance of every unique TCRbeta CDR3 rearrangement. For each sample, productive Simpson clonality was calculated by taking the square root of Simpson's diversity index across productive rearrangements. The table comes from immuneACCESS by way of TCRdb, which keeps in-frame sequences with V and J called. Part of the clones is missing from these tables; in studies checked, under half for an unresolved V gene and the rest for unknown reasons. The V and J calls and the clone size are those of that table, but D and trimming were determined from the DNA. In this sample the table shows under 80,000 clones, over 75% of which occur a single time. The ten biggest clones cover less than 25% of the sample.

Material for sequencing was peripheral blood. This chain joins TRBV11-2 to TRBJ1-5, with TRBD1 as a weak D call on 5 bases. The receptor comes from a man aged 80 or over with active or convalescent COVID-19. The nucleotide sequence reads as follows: TGTGCCAGCAGCTTAAGCAGGCAGGGTGGTCAGCCCCAGCATTTT. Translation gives CASSLSRQGGQPQHF. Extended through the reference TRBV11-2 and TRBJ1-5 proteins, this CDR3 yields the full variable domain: EAGVAQSPRYKIIEKRQSVAFWCNPISGHATLYWYQQILGQGPKLLIQFQNNGVVDDSQLPKDRFSAERLKGVDSTLKIQPAKLEDSAVYLCASSLSRQGGQPQHFGDGTRLSIL.